This T cell receptor (beta chain) was retrieved from a study of shared clonotypes between healthy human individuals (TCRdb year 2020). For context, the study as a whole: A couple of women and a few men aged 18 to 49 years were included in the cohort. For each donor, CD4 naive and CD4 memory were each run on three plates, CD8 naive on two plates, and CD8 memory on one plate. To estimate repertoire size and how much clonotypes are shared between individuals, the study performed deep sequencing of blood TCR repertoires from five healthy adults. To increase sequencing depth and limit assay-specific biases, TCR repertoire library preparation and sequencing were carried out by different laboratories using diverse techniques. Leukapheresis yielded between about 0.8 and 9.5 billion PBMCs per donor.

CDR1 PRHDT and CDR2 FYEKMQ were looked up in the germline V gene (reference sequence). Relative to germline, V is missing 0 bases and J is missing 5 bases, with 6 bases of the junction outside any gene match. Taken from cysteine to phenylalanine, the CDR3 has 15 residues. The retained sequence is limited to the CDR3, 45 bases, with the frame set at the first base. As for this clone: Its antigen target is currently unknown. No base qualities exist here, and no much larger clone lies one base off it.

What the authors observed across the whole study: Sampling was limited to blood, and TCR repertoires in tissue likely differ from TCR repertoires in blood. Clonotypes shared by all four sorted-subset donors showed higher generation probabilities than non-shared clonotypes. Larger estimated clonotype richness was generally found for naive subsets than for memory subsets. Because the study included a small number of donors, the genetic and exposure-history diversity represented was limited. When several donors were compared, the shared fraction of clonotypes was 5% to 6.5% for naive CD4, about 4% for naive CD8, roughly 2.5% for memory CD4, and under 0.5% for memory CD8. Pairwise subsampling indicated that sequencing depth was expected to affect the degree of clonotype sharing among donors. Incomplete sequencing was indicated by rarefaction of sorted-subset datasets, despite the large sequencing depth.

TCR CDR3 regions were amplified from genomic DNA by multiplex PCR using the deep immunoSEQ assay. Extracted genomic DNA from each cell subset was spread evenly across all wells of several immunoSEQ 96-well plates, with each plate serving as a replicate. For sorted subsets, approximately 200 ng of genomic DNA, equivalent to 25,000 to 30,000 T cell genomes, went into each replicate PCR. The purified libraries were quantified using a Qubit 3.0 fluorometer, sized with a Bioanalyzer 2100, and then quantified again using the KAPA Library Quantification kit. A separate single-read 150-cycle Illumina NextSeq 550 flow cell was used to sequence each immunoSEQ 96-well plate. Processing in the source paper ran as follows. Because only junctional sequences without quality scores were contained in the immunoSEQ output, filtering matching that applied to full-length reads could not be performed. To assign V/J genes and CDR3, sequences were annotated using PyIR, a Python wrapper for IgBLAST v1.9, with IMGT germline references. Reads were removed for weak V/J assignments (E-value above 1e-6), missing CDR3, stop codons, out-of-frame junctions, or ambiguous translated residues. A V3J clonotype was defined by an identical inferred V gene, J gene, and CDR3 amino acid sequence. Percentage overlap between repertoires was computed as shared unique clonotypes divided by the size of the smaller repertoire. Richness of each repertoire was evaluated using RTK rarefaction, the Chao1 estimator, and Recon v2.1 estimates of unobserved clonotypes. OLGA was used to compute generation probabilities for all TCRbeta clonotypes that the gDNA method yielded from a handful of donors. In TCRdb, the immuneACCESS table is reduced to in-frame sequences with V and J assigned. These tables do not hold every clone; where another copy was compared, an unresolved V gene accounts for under half, and the others remain unexplained. V, J and clone size derive from that table, while D and trimming were established from the DNA sequence. Here the sample has 1.5 million to 2.5 million clones; approximately 94% occur a single time. Jointly, the top ten make up 1% to 1.5% of the sample.

CD8 naive samples consisted of CD45RO-negative cells that were positively selected for CCR7, yielding a CD45RA+CCR7+ population without TemRA cells. The donors were healthy, HIV-negative adults who had no recently reported acute infections or vaccinations. Every donor was a Caucasian adult living in Nashville, Tennessee, USA. After blood collection by leukapheresis, PBMCs were isolated using Ficoll-Histopaque density gradient centrifugation and then cryopreserved in the vapor phase of liquid nitrogen. Analytical flow cytometry was used to check the purity and quantity of every magnetically sorted T cell population. Genomic DNA was isolated from each sorted fraction and quantified by UV absorbance on a Nanodrop 2000c.

The sequence was obtained from a man younger than 35 in good health. Sample: naive CD8+ T cells sorted from blood. The sample's cell subset or site label, in plain terms: CD45RA+CCR7+. Recombination linked TRBV13 to TRBJ2-7, with 8 junctional bases fitting TRBD2. The base sequence is TGTGCCAGCAGCTTAGGAGCGGGAGCTTCGAACGAGCAGTACTTC. Its protein product is CASSLGAGASNEQYF.